This T cell receptor (beta chain) appears in the sequencing data of a study of CD8 T cells in ankylosing spondylitis. Points on this clonotype: Its antigen remains unknown.

Findings and limits, study-wide: Certain motif variants had earlier appeared in reactive arthritis synovial fluid and blood. Typical of ankylosing spondylitis blood, it appeared, was a TCR beta motif of fewer than ten highly homologous variants. Matched ankylosing spondylitis synovial fluid reportedly showed significant enrichment of disease-linked clones.

CDR3 length: 14 amino acids. The germline V gene has CDR1 SGHVS and CDR2 FQNEAQ. Between the trimmed V and J ends, which lost 5 bases and 6 bases, there was a span of 14 bases. For TCR beta, libraries came from quantitative 5'-RACE with molecular barcodes. TCRdb fed the 5' RACE reads into MiXCR, producing one record per CDR3 protein. The data show around 90,000 distinct CDR3 sequences, around 25% seen once. This clonotype was obtained from a male donor with ankylosing spondylitis or in good health (not recorded which). V is TRBV7-8 and J is TRBJ1-5, with D perhaps matching TRBD1 (6 bases). The sample comprised blood, either unsorted or a sorted T cell fraction (not recorded which). Here the CDR3 reads CASSLGRGSQPQHF. CDR3 bases: TGTGCCAGCAGCCTGGGCAGGGGATCTCAGCCCCAGCATTTT.